What follows describes a single T cell receptor (beta chain). This entry is derived from a study of blood T cell repertoires in COVID-19. Sequencing was performed with immunoSEQ multiplex PCR; in TCRdb, only in-frame clones are kept and a portion is missing. The sample consists of 110,000 or so clones, 70% to 85% of them appearing once. This CDR3 comprises 13 residues. V was trimmed by 5 bases and J by 6 bases, leaving 15 bases between them. Per the germline V gene, CDR1 is SGDLS and CDR2 is YYNGEE. The rearrangement links TRBV9 to TRBJ2-7; D is uncertain. Specimen: peripheral blood. The sequence came from a man aged 50-60 years with acute or convalescent COVID-19. The CDR3 DNA sequence: TGTGCCAGCAGTTTCGAAAGAGGCAGCGAGCAGTACTTC. Translating it yields CASSFERGSEQYF.